What follows are 10 T cell receptor beta chains derived from one specimen sequenced in a study of T-cell memory formation after mild COVID-19. TCRdb redid the calling of the 5' RACE reads with MiXCR, one entry per CDR3 protein. The repertoire consists of about 250,000 distinct CDR3 sequences, with 15% occurring once and the leading ten covering 2.1%. The specimen sequenced was PBMCs or a T cell subset sorted from them (not recorded which). Receptor source: an adult woman who had mild COVID-19 (a few samples of this study predate the infection). Cell type and time point are not known.

The chain combines TRBV7-6 with TRBJ2-2; the match to TRBD2 covers 14 bases. This CDR3 has 18 residues. Germline trimming cut 1 base from V and 4 bases from J; bases unmatched to any gene: 5. Germline V gene data show CDR1 as SGHVS and CDR2 as FNYEAQ. The CDR3 reads CASSLVGTSGRSTGELFF. Written as DNA, the CDR3 is TGTGCCAGCAGCTTAGTGGGGACTAGCGGGAGAAGCACCGGGGAGCTGTTTTTT.

The chain is built from TRBV7-9 and TRBJ2-1; D may be TRBD2 (6 bases). V lost 4 bases and J 5 bases, leaving 12 bases between the germline ends. Germline CDR1 and CDR2: SEHNR and FQNEAQ (reference sequence). CDR3 length equals 14 residues. CDR3 sequence: CASSSSWTNNEQFF. The DNA for the CDR3 is TGTGCCAGCAGCTCCTCATGGACTAACAATGAGCAGTTCTTC.

The CDR3 coding sequence is TGTGCCTGGTCTGGTAGGGGCGGGACTCGGCCTTACGAGCAGTACTTC. It yields the protein CAWSGRGGTRPYEQYF. The V call is TRBV30, the J call TRBJ2-7; the D gene is possibly TRBD2 (6 bases). From germline, CDR1 is GTSNPN and CDR2 SVGIG (reference sequence). V lost 5 bases and J 4 bases, leaving 24 bases between the germline ends. The CDR3 is made up of 16 amino acids.

The rearrangement joins TRBV7-2 to TRBJ1-5; unclear D gene. This CDR3 spans 13 amino acids. Deletions cut 5 bases from V and 3 bases from J, with 8 bases between. The germline V gene encodes CDR1 SGHTA and CDR2 FQGNSA. The CDR3 DNA reads as TGTGCCAGCAGCAATCTCAACAATCAGCCCCAGCATTTT. It is translated as CASSNLNNQPQHF.

Only a few counts were recorded for this clonotype. The chain combines TRBV4-2 with TRBJ2-3; D gene uncertain. Germline V lookup: CDR1 LGHNA, CDR2 YNFKEQ. Deletions cut 3 bases from V and 0 bases from J, with 7 bases between. The CDR3 is made up of 14 amino acids. The DNA of the CDR3 is TGTGCCAGCAGCCACGGCTCTAGCACAGATACGCAGTATTTT. Its translation: CASSHGSSTDTQYF.

This clonotype came up many times. This sequence joins TRBV11-2 and TRBJ2-1, with D unclear. Deletions cut 1 base from V and 4 bases from J, with 8 bases between. The germline V gene encodes CDR1 SGHAT and CDR2 FQNNGV. This CDR3 is built from 14 residues. CDR3 loop: CASSLVGRYNEQFF. The CDR3, as DNA: TGTGCCAGCAGCTTAGTAGGAAGATACAATGAGCAGTTCTTC. The entire variable domain, with the rest obtained from reference TRBV11-2 and TRBJ2-1, is as follows: EAGVAQSPRYKIIEKRQSVAFWCNPISGHATLYWYQQILGQGPKLLIQFQNNGVVDDSQLPKDRFSAERLKGVDSTLKIQPAKLEDSAVYLCASSLVGRYNEQFFGPGTRLTVL.

This clonotype was observed at least ten times. This sequence joins TRBV24-1 and TRBJ2-6; D gene unclear. This CDR3 is 15 amino acids long. V was pared by 2 bases and J by 0 bases, with 4 bases between. CDR1 KGHDR and CDR2 SFDVKD come from the germline V gene. The CDR3 DNA reads TGTGCCACCAGTGATTGGAACTCTGGGGCCAACGTCCTGACTTTC. Protein product: CATSDWNSGANVLTF.

The chain joins TRBV20-1 to TRBJ2-7; 7 positions agree with TRBD1. Germline CDR1 reads DFQATT; CDR2 reads SNEGSKA (reference sequence). The CDR3 length is 14 residues. Germline trimming cut 2 bases from V and 5 bases from J; bases unmatched to any gene: 9. The CDR3 protein is CSARPPEGAHEQYF. CDR3 nucleotides: TGCAGTGCTAGACCCCCTGAGGGGGCCCACGAGCAGTACTTC.

A few counts support this clonotype. V gene TRBV6-5 combines with J gene TRBJ1-3, with 7 bases fitting TRBD1. V shed 2 bases, J shed 11 bases, and the junction held 6 bases outside the gene matches. This CDR3 contains 13 residues. CDR1 is MNHEY, CDR2 SVGAGI, per germline. The CDR3 DNA follows: TGTGCCAGCAGTTACGTCGAGGGGGCGGCCATATATTTT. Translating gives CASSYVEGAAIYF.

V and J are TRBV4-2 and TRBJ2-1; the D is unclear. Trimming pared 0 bases from V and 0 bases from J, leaving 12 bases between. The CDR3 runs to 17 residues. Germline loops: CDR1 LGHNA, CDR2 YNFKEQ. The CDR3 loop reads CASSQDATRSSYNEQFF. Here the CDR3 DNA reads TGTGCCAGCAGCCAAGATGCAACCAGAAGCTCCTACAATGAGCAGTTCTTC.